This T cell receptor beta chain comes out of a study of shared clonotypes between healthy human individuals. The CDR3 length is 15 residues. The ends lost 0 bases at V and 4 bases at J; junction bases unmatched: 6. Germline CDR1 is SGHRS and CDR2 is YFSETQ. Authors' data handling: Junction-only sequences without quality scores were provided by ImmunoSEQ, so filtering was different. The method was immunoSEQ multiplex PCR; TCRdb's version includes in-frame clones alone and lacks a portion of them. The V and J calls and the clone size are those of that table, but D and trimming were determined from the DNA. The profile covers about 2 million clones, with about 95% appearing a single time and roughly 1% taken by the ten largest. Terminally differentiated effector memory CD45RA+ cells were excluded from the naive CD8 cells, which were CD45RO-negative and positively selected for CCR7.

Sequences were obtained from naive CD8+ T cells sorted from blood. This TCR was recovered from a man in his late teens or twenties in good health. The chain employs TRBV5-1 and TRBJ2-7, with 8 nucleotides matching TRBD1. Written as DNA, the CDR3 is TGCGCCAGCAGCTTGGTTTCAGGGGGCTTTTACGAGCAGTACTTC. Translated: CASSLVSGGFYEQYF.